This is a list of T cell receptor beta chains from one sample in a study of shared clonotypes between healthy human individuals. TCRdb's table, derived via immunoSEQ multiplex PCR, lists solely in-frame clones and lacks some. The data hold 2.3 million or so clones, with 90% to 95% observed a single time. Sequencing was done on a sample of naive CD4+ T cells from PBMCs. These receptors all come from a man between 18 and 29 years old in good health. Some clones in this sample may be carry-over from other donors' samples. Both conserved end residues are part of each CDR3. Fields, in order: V gene, D gene, clone size, J gene, CDR3 DNA, CDR3 protein. A D gene is named only where the DNA matches it firmly. Some rows have no size entry. The others give once, few or many, or a class for an expanded clone.

TRBV9	TRBD2	-	TRBJ2-7	TGTGCCAGCAGCGTAGATCCTAGCGGGACCTACGAGCAGTACTTC	CASSVDPSGTYEQYF
TRBV4-2	-	-	TRBJ2-5	TGTGCCAGCAGCCGAGATGTGAGCAGGGGTCGAGAGACCCAGTACTTC	CASSRDVSRGRETQYF
TRBV5-1	-	once	TRBJ2-7	TGCGCCAGCAGCTTGGAAGGGCCCTTAGGCGAGCAGTACTTC	CASSLEGPLGEQYF
TRBV5-1	TRBD1	-	TRBJ2-1	TGCGCCAGCAGAGCCCCGGGACAGGGTCACAATGAGCAGTTCTTC	CASRAPGQGHNEQFF
TRBV6-1	-	-	TRBJ1-3	TGTGCCAGCAGTGAATTTGCTGGTGGAAACACCATATATTTT	CASSEFAGGNTIYF
TRBV6-1	TRBD2	-	TRBJ2-1	TGTGCCAGCAGTGGGGCGACTAGCGGGAGCTACAATGAGCAGTTCTTC	CASSGATSGSYNEQFF
TRBV9	-	-	TRBJ2-7	TGTGCCAGCAGCGCTGGGGGCTTCTCCTACGAGCAGTACTTC	CASSAGGFSYEQYF
TRBV28	TRBD2	-	TRBJ2-2	TGTGCCAGCAGTTTACCGGGACTAGATCTTAACACCGGGGAGCTGTTTTTT	CASSLPGLDLNTGELFF
TRBV10-3	TRBD1	-	TRBJ2-5	TGTGCCATCAGTGGAGGGGGCGTTAACAGAGAGACCCAGTACTTC	CAISGGGVNRETQYF
TRBV6-1	-	-	TRBJ1-5	TGTGCCAGCGTAATCGCAGGGTTAGGCAATCAGCCCCAGCATTTT	CASVIAGLGNQPQHF
TRBV5-5	-	-	TRBJ2-2	TGTGCCAGCAGCTTCCTACCCACAGGCGGCGGGGAGCTGTTTTTT	CASSFLPTGGGELFF
TRBV28	TRBD1	-	TRBJ1-2	TGTGCCAGCAGCGCGCCCGGGACAGGGGGCGTCTATGGCTACACCTTC	CASSAPGTGGVYGYTF
TRBV11-1	TRBD1	-	TRBJ1-1	TGTGCCAGCAGCTTAGATCTTGCAGGGACAGGTGAAGCTTTCTTT	CASSLDLAGTGEAFF
TRBV5-6	-	-	TRBJ2-1	TGTGCCAGCAGTTCTAGGGCCGGGGAAGAGCAGTTCTTC	CASSSRAGEEQFF
TRBV28	-	once	TRBJ1-2	TGTGCCAGCAGCCACGTTCCCCGGGGTCATATATATAACTATGGCTACACCTTC	CASSHVPRGHIYNYGYTF
TRBV28	-	-	TRBJ2-2	TGTGCCAGCAGACCGAGGGGCGGTCCCATCACCGGGGAGCTGTTTTTT	CASRPRGGPITGELFF
TRBV7-9	TRBD2	-	TRBJ2-7	TGTGCCAGCAGCCCCCGTAGGGTTAGCGGGGGGTTTGTGGAGCAGTACTTC	CASSPRRVSGGFVEQYF
TRBV10-2	TRBD1	-	TRBJ2-7	TGCGCCAGCAGGGACAGGGTTTTCTACGAGCAGTACTTC	CASRDRVFYEQYF
TRBV2	-	-	TRBJ1-2	TGTGCCAGCAGTGAATCCGGCGCCGTCGGCTACACCTTC	CASSESGAVGYTF
TRBV29-1	-	-	TRBJ1-2	TGCAGCGTTGAAGATTGGGCAGGGGCCAACGGCTACACCTTC	CSVEDWAGANGYTF
TRBV5-1	TRBD2	-	TRBJ2-1	TGCGCCAGCAGCCGGACTAGCGGGAGTCCCAATGAGCAGTTCTTC	CASSRTSGSPNEQFF
TRBV6-1	TRBD1	-	TRBJ1-1	TGTGCCAGCAGTGAGGATCACTTTCAGGGGGAGGGGACTGAAGCTTTCTTT	CASSEDHFQGEGTEAFF
TRBV6-5	-	-	TRBJ2-7	TGTGCCAGCAGTTACGGGCCGGGACTTCCTTACGAGCAGTACTTC	CASSYGPGLPYEQYF
TRBV19	-	-	TRBJ1-4	TGTGCCAGTAGTACCTTCCGGGACGAAAAACTGTTTTTT	CASSTFRDEKLFF
TRBV29-1	-	-	TRBJ2-1	TGCAGCGTTGAGACGGCTGTCTACAATGAGCAGTTCTTC	CSVETAVYNEQFF
TRBV14	-	-	TRBJ1-1	TGTGCCAGCAGCCTCGTCAGGGATGGGGGTGAAGCTTTCTTT	CASSLVRDGGEAFF
TRBV6-1	TRBD2	-	TRBJ2-7	TGTGCCAGCAGTGATGGCGGGAGATCTACTACGAACTACGAGCAGTACTTC	CASSDGGRSTTNYEQYF
TRBV9	TRBD2	-	TRBJ2-1	TGTGCCAGCAGCGTAAGCCCGGGAGGGCGGAATGAGCAGTTCTTC	CASSVSPGGRNEQFF